The sequence of this T cell receptor beta chain was determined in a study of cytomegalovirus exposure and HLA in healthy donors. The CDR3 has 17 residues. The V segment lost 4 bases and the J segment 0 bases; nucleotides outside the gene matches: 11. CDR1 and CDR2 from the germline V gene are SGHDT and YYEEEE. Study-level findings and limits: Reportedly, diagnosis of cytomegalovirus status by the classifier showed high specificity and sensitivity. Most observed TCR sequences were rare, whereas some public TCRs were detected in many donors.

Produced via immunoSEQ multiplex PCR; TCRdb's table is partial and in-frame only. The table has 65,000 to 100,000 clones, 93% seen once. Points on this clone: Its antigen remains unknown.

Sequencing was carried out using PBMCs. The chain has TRBV5-6 and TRBJ1-2; 8 bases line up with TRBD1. The clonotype was recovered from a woman aged 25 to 39 in good health and CMV-seronegative. The CDR3 nucleotides are TGTGCCAGCAGCGAAACCAGGGGGCCCCCGACTAACTATGGCTACACCTTC. It translates to CASSETRGPPTNYGYTF.